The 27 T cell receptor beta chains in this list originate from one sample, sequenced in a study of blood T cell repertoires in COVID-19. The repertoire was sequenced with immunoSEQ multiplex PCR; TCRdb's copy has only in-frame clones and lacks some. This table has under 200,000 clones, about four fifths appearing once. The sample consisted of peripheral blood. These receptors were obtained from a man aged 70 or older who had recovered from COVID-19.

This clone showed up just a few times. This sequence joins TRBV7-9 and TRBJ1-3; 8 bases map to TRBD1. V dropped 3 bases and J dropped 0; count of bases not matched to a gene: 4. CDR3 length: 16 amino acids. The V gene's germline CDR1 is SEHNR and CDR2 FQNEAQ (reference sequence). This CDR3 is CASSLTGTGSGNTIYF. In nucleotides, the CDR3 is TGTGCCAGCAGCTTGACCGGGACAGGCTCTGGAAACACCATATATTTT.

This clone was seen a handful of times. CDR3 protein: CASSQGYRGRNNYGYTF. CDR3 sequence (DNA): TGCGCCAGCAGCCAAGGTTACAGGGGGCGTAACAACTATGGCTACACCTTC. The rearrangement joins TRBV4-1 to TRBJ1-2, with 9 nucleotides matching TRBD1. Trimming cost V 1 base and J 2 bases; bases outside gene matches: 8. The CDR3 covers 17 residues. CDR1 and CDR2 (germline): MGHRA, YSYEKL.

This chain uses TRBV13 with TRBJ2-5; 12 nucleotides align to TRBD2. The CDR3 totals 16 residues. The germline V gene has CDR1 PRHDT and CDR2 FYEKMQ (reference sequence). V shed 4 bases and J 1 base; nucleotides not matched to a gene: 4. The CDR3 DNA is TGTGCCAGCAGCTCCTGGACTAGCGGGGCCCAAGAGACCCAGTACTTC. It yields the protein CASSSWTSGAQETQYF.

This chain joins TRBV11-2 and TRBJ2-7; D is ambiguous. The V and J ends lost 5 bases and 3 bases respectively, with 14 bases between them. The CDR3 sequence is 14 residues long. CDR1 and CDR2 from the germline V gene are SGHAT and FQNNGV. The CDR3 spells CASSAQSPIYEQYF. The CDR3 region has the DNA TGTGCCAGCAGCGCCCAAAGTCCTATCTACGAGCAGTACTTC.

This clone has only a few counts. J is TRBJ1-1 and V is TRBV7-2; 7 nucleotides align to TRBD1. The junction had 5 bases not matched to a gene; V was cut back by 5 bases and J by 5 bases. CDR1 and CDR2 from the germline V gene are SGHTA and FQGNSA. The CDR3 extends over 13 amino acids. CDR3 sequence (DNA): TGTGCCAGCAGCCTATGGACAGGAACTGAAGCTTTCTTT. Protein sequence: CASSLWTGTEAFF.

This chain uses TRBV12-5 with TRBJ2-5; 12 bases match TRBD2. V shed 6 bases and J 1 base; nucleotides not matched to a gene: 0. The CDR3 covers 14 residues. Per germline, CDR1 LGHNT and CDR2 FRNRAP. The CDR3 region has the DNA TGTGCTAGTGGGACTAGCGGGGGCCAAGAGACCCAGTACTTC. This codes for CASGTSGGQETQYF.

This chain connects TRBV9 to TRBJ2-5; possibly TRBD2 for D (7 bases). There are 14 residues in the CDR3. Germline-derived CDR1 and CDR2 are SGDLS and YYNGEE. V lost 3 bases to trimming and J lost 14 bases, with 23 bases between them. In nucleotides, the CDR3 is TGTGCCAGCAGCGCCGAGGGGGGAGGGGCCCCTCGATACTTC. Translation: CASSAEGGGAPRYF.

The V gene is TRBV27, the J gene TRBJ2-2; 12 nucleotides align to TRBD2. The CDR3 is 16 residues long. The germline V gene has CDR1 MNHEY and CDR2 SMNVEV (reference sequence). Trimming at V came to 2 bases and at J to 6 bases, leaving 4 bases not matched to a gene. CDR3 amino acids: CASSLRLAGDSGELFF. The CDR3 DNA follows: TGTGCCAGCAGTTTAAGACTAGCGGGGGACTCCGGGGAGCTGTTTTTT.

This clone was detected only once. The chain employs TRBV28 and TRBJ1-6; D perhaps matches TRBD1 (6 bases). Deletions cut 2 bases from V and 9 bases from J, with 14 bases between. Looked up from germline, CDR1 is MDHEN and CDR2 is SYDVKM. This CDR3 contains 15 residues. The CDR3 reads CASSLQGRGFSPLHF. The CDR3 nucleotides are TGTGCCAGCAGTTTACAGGGGAGAGGATTTTCACCCCTCCACTTT.

The CDR3 DNA reads as TGTGCCAGCAGGGACACCTCATCACCCCTCCACTTT. Protein: CASRDTSSPLHF. The chain recombines TRBV25-1 with TRBJ1-6, with D perhaps TRBD1 (5 bases). The CDR3 is made up of 12 amino acids. CDR1 is MGHDK, CDR2 SYGVNS, per germline. V lost 6 bases, J lost 10 bases, and 10 bases lay in between.

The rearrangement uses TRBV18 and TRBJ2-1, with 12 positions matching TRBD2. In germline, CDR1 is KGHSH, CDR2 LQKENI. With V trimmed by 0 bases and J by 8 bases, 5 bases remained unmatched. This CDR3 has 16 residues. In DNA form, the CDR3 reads TGTGCCAGCTCACCACCGGGACTAGCGGGCTCGGATGAGCAGTTCTTC. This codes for CASSPPGLAGSDEQFF.

The CDR3 coding sequence is TGTGCCAGCAGCCGAGGACAGATGAACACTGAAGCTTTCTTT. It encodes CASSRGQMNTEAFF. V gene TRBV3-1 (or the pseudogene TRBV3-2) combines with J gene TRBJ1-1; D is possibly TRBD1 (6 bases). The CDR3 extends over 14 amino acids. Germline V CDR1 and CDR2: LGHDT, YNNKEL (reference sequence). V was trimmed by 4 bases and J by 0 bases, leaving 9 bases between them.

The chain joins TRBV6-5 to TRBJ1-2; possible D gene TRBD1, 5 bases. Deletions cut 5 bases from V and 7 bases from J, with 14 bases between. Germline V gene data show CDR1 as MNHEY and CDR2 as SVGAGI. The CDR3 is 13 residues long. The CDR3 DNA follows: TGTGCCAGCAGTATCACAGGAGCCCTTGGCTACACCTTC. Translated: CASSITGALGYTF.

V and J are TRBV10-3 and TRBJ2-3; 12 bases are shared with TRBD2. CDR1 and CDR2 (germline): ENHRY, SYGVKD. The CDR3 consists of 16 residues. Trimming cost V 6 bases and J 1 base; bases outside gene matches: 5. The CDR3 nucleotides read TGTGCCATCAGCCCCGGACTAGCGGGGCGCACAGATACGCAGTATTTT. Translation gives CAISPGLAGRTDTQYF.

This chain's CDR3 is CASSFGEDRELFF. The CDR3 DNA reads as TGTGCCAGCAGTTTTGGTGAAGACAGGGAGCTGTTTTTT. The chain employs TRBV12-3 or TRBV12-4 and TRBJ2-2; no clear D gene. The CDR3 has 13 residues. V was pared by 3 bases and J by 9 bases, with 11 bases between.

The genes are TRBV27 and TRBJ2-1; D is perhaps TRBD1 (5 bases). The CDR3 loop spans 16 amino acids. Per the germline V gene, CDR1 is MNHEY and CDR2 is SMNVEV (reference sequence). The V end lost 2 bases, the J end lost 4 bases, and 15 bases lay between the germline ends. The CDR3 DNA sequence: TGTGCCAGCAGTTTAGGTGGCAGGGATAGGTACAATGAGCAGTTCTTC. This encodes CASSLGGRDRYNEQFF.

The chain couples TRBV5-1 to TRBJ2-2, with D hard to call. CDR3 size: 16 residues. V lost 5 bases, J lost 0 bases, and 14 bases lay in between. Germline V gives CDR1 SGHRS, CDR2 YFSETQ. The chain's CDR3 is CASRMSPVANTGELFF. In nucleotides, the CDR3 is TGCGCCAGCAGAATGAGCCCGGTTGCGAACACCGGGGAGCTGTTTTTT.

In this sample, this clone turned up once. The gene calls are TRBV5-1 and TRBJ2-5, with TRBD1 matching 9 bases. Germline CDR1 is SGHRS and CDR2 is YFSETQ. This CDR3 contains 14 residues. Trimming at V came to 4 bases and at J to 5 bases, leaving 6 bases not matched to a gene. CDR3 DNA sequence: TGCGCCAGCAGCCGAGGGACAGGGTGGGAGACCCAGTACTTC. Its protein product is CASSRGTGWETQYF.

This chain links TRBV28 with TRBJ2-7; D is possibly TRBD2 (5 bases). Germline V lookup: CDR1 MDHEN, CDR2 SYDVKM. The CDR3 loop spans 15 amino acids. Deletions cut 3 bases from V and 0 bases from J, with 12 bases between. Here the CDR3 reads CASSFGLLSSYEQYF. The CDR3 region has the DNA TGTGCCAGCAGTTTCGGACTGCTCAGCTCCTACGAGCAGTACTTC.

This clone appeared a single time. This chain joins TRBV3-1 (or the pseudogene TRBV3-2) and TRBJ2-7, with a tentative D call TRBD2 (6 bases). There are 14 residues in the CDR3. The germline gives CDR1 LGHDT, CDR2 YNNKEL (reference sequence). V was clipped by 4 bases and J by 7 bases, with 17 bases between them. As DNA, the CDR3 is TGTGCCAGCAGCCCGGGAGAGGGGTGGGGGGAGCAGTACTTC. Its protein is CASSPGEGWGEQYF.

This chain's CDR3 is CASSENRGSGELFF. The DNA of the CDR3 is TGTGCCAGCAGTGAAAACAGGGGTTCCGGGGAGCTGTTTTTT. V gene TRBV2 combines with J gene TRBJ2-2; 7 nucleotides agree with TRBD1. The trim removed 2 bases at V and 6 bases at J, leaving 3 bases unmatched. The germline V gene has CDR1 SNHLY and CDR2 FYNNEI. The CDR3 extends over 14 amino acids. Looking up the rest from reference TRBV2 and TRBJ2-2 gives the full variable domain: EPEVTQTPSHQVTQMGQEVILRCVPISNHLYFYWYRQILGQKVEFLVSFYNNEISEKSEIFDDQFSVERPDGSNFTLKIRSTKLEDSAMYFCASSENRGSGELFFGEGSRLTVL.

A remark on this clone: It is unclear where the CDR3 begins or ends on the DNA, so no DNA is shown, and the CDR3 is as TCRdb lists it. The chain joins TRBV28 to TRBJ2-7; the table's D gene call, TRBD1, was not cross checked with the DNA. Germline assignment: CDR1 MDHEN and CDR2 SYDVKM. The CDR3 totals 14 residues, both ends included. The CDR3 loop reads CASSSSTGPREQYF.

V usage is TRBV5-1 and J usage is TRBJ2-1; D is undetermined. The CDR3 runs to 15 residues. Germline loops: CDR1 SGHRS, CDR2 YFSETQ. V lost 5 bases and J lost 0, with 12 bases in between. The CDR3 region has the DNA TGCGCCAGCAGACGGTCCTTTAGCTCCTACAATGAGCAGTTCTTC. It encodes CASRRSFSSYNEQFF.

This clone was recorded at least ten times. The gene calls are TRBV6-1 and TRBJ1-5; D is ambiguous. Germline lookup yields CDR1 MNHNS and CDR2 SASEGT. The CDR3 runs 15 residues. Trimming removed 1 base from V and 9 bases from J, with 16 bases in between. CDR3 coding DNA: TGTGCCAGCAGTGAAGAGCGCCCCCCCGCAGCGCCCCAGCATTTT. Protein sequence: CASSEERPPAAPQHF.

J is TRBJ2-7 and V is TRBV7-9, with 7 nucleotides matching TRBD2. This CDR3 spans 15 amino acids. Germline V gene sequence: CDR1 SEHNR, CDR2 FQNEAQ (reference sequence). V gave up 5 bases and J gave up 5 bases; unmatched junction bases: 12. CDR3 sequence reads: CASSADGREFDEQYF. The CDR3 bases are TGTGCCAGCAGCGCCGATGGGCGGGAGTTCGACGAGCAGTACTTC.

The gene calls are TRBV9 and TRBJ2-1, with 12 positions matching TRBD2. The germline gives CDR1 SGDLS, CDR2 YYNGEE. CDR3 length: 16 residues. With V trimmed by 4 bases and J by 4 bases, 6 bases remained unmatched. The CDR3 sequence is CASSSLTSGSYNEQFF. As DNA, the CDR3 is TGTGCCAGCAGCTCCCTGACTAGCGGGAGTTACAATGAGCAGTTCTTC.

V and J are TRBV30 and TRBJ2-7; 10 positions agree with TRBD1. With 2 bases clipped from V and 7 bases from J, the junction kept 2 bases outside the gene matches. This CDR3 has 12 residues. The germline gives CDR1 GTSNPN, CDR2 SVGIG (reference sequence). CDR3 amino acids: CAWSRTGGEQYF. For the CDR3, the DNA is TGTGCCTGGAGTCGGACAGGGGGAGAGCAGTACTTC.